Shown below are 23 T cell receptor beta chains from a single sample sequenced in a study of blood T cell repertoires in COVID-19. The method was immunoSEQ multiplex PCR; TCRdb's version includes in-frame clones alone and lacks a portion of them. The sample holds around 43,000 clones; roughly four fifths are singletons and the top ten take 11% to 15%. The sample comprised peripheral blood. These receptors all stem from a human donor in a cohort sampled during active COVID-19.

This clone was seen more than once but under ten times. The chain recombines TRBV28 with TRBJ2-7; 12 bases line up with TRBD2. From germline, CDR1 is MDHEN and CDR2 SYDVKM. The trim removed 6 bases at V and 2 bases at J, leaving 5 bases unmatched. The CDR3 runs 15 residues. Here the CDR3 reads CASSRLAGVTYEQYF. In DNA, the CDR3 is TGTGCCAGCAGCAGACTAGCGGGAGTAACCTACGAGCAGTACTTC.

J is TRBJ1-2 and V is TRBV3-1 (or the pseudogene TRBV3-2), with 7 bases lining up with TRBD1. With V trimmed by 1 base and J by 4 bases, 3 bases remained unmatched. The CDR3 covers 14 residues. Germline CDR1 LGHDT, CDR2 YNNKEL (reference sequence). The CDR3 is CASSQAAGGYGYTF. The DNA for the CDR3 is TGTGCCAGCAGCCAAGCGGCAGGGGGCTATGGCTACACCTTC.

The sample holds a few counts of this clone. V and J are TRBV19 and TRBJ2-7; TRBD2 might be the D (6 bases). The V end was cut by 5 bases, the J end by 3 bases, with 20 bases between. Germline CDR1 reads LNHDA; CDR2 reads SQIVND (reference sequence). The CDR3 is made up of 16 amino acids. Here the CDR3 DNA reads TGTGCCAGTAGTTCCCTGAGGAGCGGGTACTACTACGAGCAGTACTTC. Protein sequence: CASSSLRSGYYYEQYF.

The chain recombines TRBV2 with TRBJ1-6; TRBD1 agrees at 9 bases. Germline assignment: CDR1 SNHLY and CDR2 FYNNEI. The CDR3 is 15 amino acids. After removal of 5 bases from V and 7 bases from J, the junction contained 6 bases not matched to a gene. The CDR3 here is CASSRGTGRNSPLHF. DNA for the CDR3: TGTGCCAGCAGTCGAGGGACAGGGAGGAATTCACCCCTCCACTTT.

The V gene is TRBV9, the J gene TRBJ2-7; 7 positions match TRBD2. The CDR3 contains 15 residues. V trimming: 3 bases; J trimming: 5 bases; junction bases outside the gene matches: 11. In germline, CDR1 is SGDLS, CDR2 YYNGEE. DNA for the CDR3: TGTGCCAGCAGCGGCACGTCGGGAGGTCAGCACGAGCAGTACTTC. It codes for CASSGTSGGQHEQYF.

This chain uses TRBV7-8 with TRBJ2-2; TRBD1 matches at 8 bases. There are 15 residues in the CDR3. Trimming cost V 3 bases and J 4 bases; bases outside gene matches: 4. Germline assignment: CDR1 SGHVS and CDR2 FQNEAQ. The CDR3 reads CASSFRDRLTGELFF. CDR3 in DNA: TGTGCCAGCAGCTTCCGGGACAGGCTCACCGGGGAGCTGTTTTTT.

The CDR3 reads CASSYWLPGQGALTQYF. The DNA of the CDR3 is TGTGCCAGCAGCTATTGGCTCCCGGGACAGGGGGCTTTAACGCAGTATTTT. This chain uses TRBV7-3 with TRBJ2-3, with 12 bases fitting TRBD1. V shed 4 bases and J 9 bases; nucleotides not matched to a gene: 14. This CDR3 region has 17 residues. CDR1 and CDR2 (germline): SGHTA, FQGTGA.

The rearrangement links TRBV30 to TRBJ2-7, with TRBD1 matching 7 bases. Germline-derived CDR1 and CDR2 are GTSNPN and SVGIG (reference sequence). V lost 3 bases, J lost 6 bases, and 5 bases stayed unmatched. The length of the CDR3 is 12 residues. The DNA for the CDR3 is TGTGCCTGGAGGGGGGACAGCGCCGAGCAGTACTTC. Its translation: CAWRGDSAEQYF.

This sequence joins TRBV6-4 and TRBJ2-1, with D perhaps TRBD2 (5 bases). Germline V gives CDR1 MRHNA, CDR2 SNTAGT. The CDR3 runs to 14 residues. V was clipped by 3 bases and J by 5 bases, with 11 bases between them. CDR3 protein: CASSEASSNNEQFF. CDR3 sequence (DNA): TGTGCCAGCAGTGAGGCTAGCAGCAACAATGAGCAGTTCTTC.

This clone was counted a few times. DNA of the CDR3: TGTGCCAGCAGCTTAGTCAGCGACTCCTACGAGCAGTACTTC. This sequence encodes CASSLVSDSYEQYF. This chain joins TRBV7-9 and TRBJ2-7; the D is unclear. Trimming left V 1 base short and J 0 bases short, with 7 bases between. Germline V gene sequence: CDR1 SEHNR, CDR2 FQNEAQ (reference sequence). The length of the CDR3 is 14 residues.

This clone was detected once. The chain joins TRBV6-2 or TRBV6-3 to TRBJ1-2; TRBD1 matches 9 bases. The junction had 7 bases not matched to a gene; V was cut back by 6 bases and J by 8 bases. In germline, CDR1 is MNHEY, CDR2 SVGEGT. This CDR3 has 13 amino acids. CDR3 protein: CASSWTGERGYTF. CDR3 sequence (DNA): TGTGCCAGCAGCTGGACAGGGGAGAGAGGCTACACCTTC.

V is TRBV5-4 and J is TRBJ1-2; 9 nucleotides line up with TRBD1. This CDR3 has 15 residues. CDR1 and CDR2 (germline): SGHNT, YYREEE (reference sequence). V shed 6 bases and J 3 bases; nucleotides not matched to a gene: 9. CDR3 in amino acids: CASNAPDRGDYGYTF. In nucleotides, the CDR3 is TGTGCCAGCAACGCCCCGGACAGGGGAGACTATGGCTACACCTTC.

V usage is TRBV28 and J usage is TRBJ2-5, with 8 positions matching TRBD2. Looked up from germline, CDR1 is MDHEN and CDR2 is SYDVKM. The CDR3 has 15 amino acids. V dropped 4 bases and J dropped 2; count of bases not matched to a gene: 6. The CDR3 nucleotides read TGTGCCAGCAGTTCGGGAGGGACTCTGCAAGAGACCCAGTACTTC. Residues: CASSSGGTLQETQYF.

V usage is TRBV7-8 and J usage is TRBJ2-5; a weak D match, TRBD2 (6 bases). Germline values: CDR1 SGHVS, CDR2 FQNEAQ. V shed 0 bases and J shed 5 bases, with 10 bases lying between them. This CDR3 is 14 amino acids long. The CDR3 loop reads CASSLAPGGETQYF. Here the CDR3 DNA reads TGTGCCAGCAGCTTAGCCCCCGGAGGGGAGACCCAGTACTTC.

This clone was detected a few times. This rearrangement joins TRBV11-3 to TRBJ2-1; possibly TRBD1 for D (6 bases). V gave up 3 bases and J gave up 9 bases, with 15 bases separating them. Germline V gene data show CDR1 as SGHNT and CDR2 as YENEEA. The length of the CDR3 is 14 residues. The CDR3 is CASSLSIGTPEQFF. CDR3 in DNA: TGTGCCAGCAGCTTGTCTATCGGGACACCTGAGCAGTTCTTC.

In its sample, this clone was seen a few times. This chain joins TRBV5-5 and TRBJ2-1; the match to TRBD2 covers 7 bases. V was clipped by 1 base and J by 4 bases; unmatched bases: 5. The germline CDR1 and CDR2 sequences are SGHKS and YYEKEE (reference sequence). The CDR3 has 15 amino acids. Here the CDR3 DNA reads TGTGCCAGCAGCTTGATCGCGGGAGAGTACAATGAGCAGTTCTTC. It translates to CASSLIAGEYNEQFF. Looking up the rest from reference TRBV5-5 and TRBJ2-1 gives the full variable domain: DAGVTQSPTHLIKTRGQQVTLRCSPISGHKSVSWYQQVLGQGPQFIFQYYEKEERGRGNFPDRFSARQFPNYSSELNVNALLLGDSALYLCASSLIAGEYNEQFFGPGTRLTVL.

This sequence joins TRBV5-6 and TRBJ2-7; 9 nucleotides line up with TRBD2. The CDR3 is 14 amino acids. V gave up 0 bases and J gave up 3 bases; unmatched junction bases: 1. CDR1 is SGHDT and CDR2 is YYEEEE in the germline V gene. CDR3 sequence: CASSLVTSGYEQYF. The CDR3 DNA sequence: TGTGCCAGCAGCTTGGTGACTAGCGGCTACGAGCAGTACTTC.

This chain joins TRBV18 and TRBJ1-5, with TRBD1 matching 9 bases. The trim removed 5 bases at V and 2 bases at J, leaving 7 bases unmatched. The CDR3 runs to 16 residues. Germline V CDR1 and CDR2: KGHSH, LQKENI. The CDR3 nucleotides read TGTGCCAGCTCAAGGGACAGGGTCAGGGGCAATCAGCCCCAGCATTTT. This translates into CASSRDRVRGNQPQHF. Combining the CDR3 with reference TRBV18 and TRBJ1-5 gives the whole variable domain NAGVMQNPRHLVRRRGQEARLRCSPMKGHSHVYWYRQLPEEGLKFMVYLQKENIIDESGMPKERFSAEFPKEGPSILRIQQVVRGDSAAYFCASSRDRVRGNQPQHFGDGTRLSIL.

The chain uses TRBV6-1 and TRBJ1-6; D ambiguous. The V end lost 2 bases, the J end lost 2 bases, and 16 bases lay between the germline ends. Germline lookup yields CDR1 MNHNS and CDR2 SASEGT. The CDR3 sequence is 18 residues long. The CDR3 loop is CASSERVSGNPYNSPLHF. Here the CDR3 DNA reads TGTGCCAGCAGTGAAAGGGTGTCGGGGAACCCCTATAATTCACCCCTCCACTTT.

This CDR3 is CASSPQGENPPLHF. The CDR3 DNA follows: TGTGCCAGCAGCCCACAGGGAGAGAATCCACCCCTCCACTTT. The V call is TRBV3-1 (or the pseudogene TRBV3-2), the J call TRBJ1-6; TRBD1 is a possible D gene (6 bases). V was clipped by 4 bases and J by 11 bases, with 15 bases between them. The CDR3 runs 14 residues. Per the germline V gene, CDR1 is LGHDT and CDR2 is YNNKEL (reference sequence).

This clone has a single count. The chain is built from TRBV5-1 and TRBJ1-4; D is unclear. The CDR3 is 14 residues long. Looked up from germline, CDR1 is SGHRS and CDR2 is YFSETQ. Trimming removed 0 bases from V and 4 bases from J, with 7 bases in between. Here the CDR3 DNA reads TGCGCCAGCAGCTTGGGAGCAAGTAATGAAAAACTGTTTTTT. Protein sequence: CASSLGASNEKLFF. Full variable domain (remainder filled in from reference TRBV5-1 and TRBJ1-4): KAGVTQTPRYLIKTRGQQVTLSCSPISGHRSVSWYQQTPGQGLQFLFEYFSETQRNKGNFPGRFSGRQFSNSRSEMNVSTLELGDSALYLCASSLGASNEKLFFGSGTQLSVL.

V gene TRBV12-3 or TRBV12-4 combines with J gene TRBJ1-2; a weak D match, TRBD1 (5 bases). V gave up 5 bases and J gave up 7 bases, with 8 bases separating them. CDR3 length: 11 amino acids. CDR3 bases: TGTGCCAGCAGTCCAGGGTTTGGCTACACCTTC. Translated, it gives CASSPGFGYTF.

V gene TRBV19 combines with J gene TRBJ1-3; 7 nucleotides align to TRBD1. The CDR3 is 15 amino acids. V was pared by 4 bases and J by 1 base, with 4 bases of the junction left unmatched. Germline V gene sequence: CDR1 LNHDA, CDR2 SQIVND (reference sequence). The CDR3 DNA reads TGTGCCAGTAGTAACGGCAGGGGGTCTGGAAACACCATATATTTT. This sequence encodes CASSNGRGSGNTIYF.